This TCR beta chain was recorded in a study of beta chain features in type 1 diabetes. Broader study findings: Shortening of TCRB CDR3s, moderate but significant, appeared in all four CD4+ subsets of Type 1 diabetes patients.

Germline lookup yields CDR1 MNHEY and CDR2 SMNVEV (reference sequence). J gave up 7 bases and V 2 bases, and 5 bases lay outside the gene matches. The CDR3 has 15 residues. The whole isolated RNA underwent reverse transcription, so sequencing captured expressed TCRB transcripts. Measured with immunoSEQ multiplex PCR; TCRdb has only the in-frame clones, and not every one. The sample holds about 370,000 clones, 8.5% to 10% seen once. Central memory, naive, regulatory and stem cell-like memory CD4+ cells were sorted by CD45RO/CCR7/CD25/CD127/CD95/CD27. This clone turned up a few times. Its antigen is not identified.

This chain joins TRBV27 and TRBJ2-4; TRBD2 aligns across 10 bases. The clonotype was recovered from a man aged 25 to 40 with type 1 diabetes. Sequenced input: central memory CD4+ T cells from blood. The CDR3 is CASSLGAGGPNIQYF. DNA of the CDR3: TGTGCCAGCAGTTTAGGAGCGGGAGGGCCCAACATTCAGTACTTC.